A selection of T cell receptor beta chains follows, all from one sample in a study of long-term antiretroviral therapy in people with HIV. Sequenced by immunoSEQ multiplex PCR; TCRdb stores in-frame clones only, minus some. The sample holds 25,000 to 30,000 clones, 78% seen once. This sample comprised unsorted PBMCs, obtained 1.5 years before starting antiretroviral therapy. The source of these receptors is a man younger than 35 with HIV. CDR3s leave out the opening cysteine and the closing phenylalanine or tryptophan.

J gene,V gene,CDR3 protein
TRBJ2-1,TRBV5-4,ASSSGGFHNEQF
TRBJ2-7,TRBV12-5,ASGLAGVFSYEQY
TRBJ2-7,TRBV5-4,ASSSRTSGTYEQY
TRBJ2-3,TRBV11-2,ASSIAGGSTDTQY
TRBJ2-7,TRBV25-1,ASSYLAGGVYEQY
TRBJ2-3,TRBV18,ASSPLAGAPDTQY
TRBJ1-4,TRBV14,ASSGFSGANEKLF
TRBJ1-6,TRBV11-2,ASSLNSQYSPLH
TRBJ2-7,TRBV4-1,ASSQTLTSGSKSYEQY
TRBJ1-5,TRBV7-9,ATDRDGNQPQH
TRBJ2-1,TRBV19,ASSSTPYNEQF
TRBJ2-1,TRBV7-9,ASSPVAGRVDEQF
TRBJ1-5,TRBV15,ATSRDPYSNQPQH
TRBJ1-5,TRBV18,ASSPRIDQPQH
TRBJ2-2,TRBV15,ATSRDRALNTGELF
TRBJ2-3,TRBV29-1,SVVPSTDTQY
TRBJ1-1,TRBV28,ASSLAGYTEAF
TRBJ1-1,TRBV4-1,ASSQDRGVVTEAF
TRBJ2-5,TRBV27,ASSPSRDAAQETQY
TRBJ1-4,TRBV19,ASSMLGTNEKLF
TRBJ2-7,TRBV7-9,ASSLGREMDFEQY
TRBJ1-2,TRBV5-1,ASSFSGELNYGYT
TRBJ2-2,TRBV11-2,ASSPFTGELF
TRBJ1-5,TRBV6-5,ASSTDPTHVQPQH
TRBJ2-1,TRBV27,ASTSGQGAHEQF
TRBJ2-1,TRBV5-4,ASSTPTGTNEQF
TRBJ2-5,TRBV5-1,ASSLGGGETQY
TRBJ2-1,TRBV5-6,ASSLGTTYNEQF
TRBJ1-5,TRBV7-9,ASSLRGDQPQH
TRBJ1-1,TRBV11-2,ASSLDPGTTEAF
TRBJ2-1,TRBV9,ASSSSGTTYNEQF
TRBJ2-7,TRBV14,ASSQFGQGFEQY
TRBJ2-5,TRBV4-1,ASSPRLVWETQY
TRBJ1-2,TRBV7-9,ASSSWTVGYGYT
TRBJ2-1,TRBV19,ASSIAHGDEQF
TRBJ1-2,TRBV30,AWSSIPSNYGYT
TRBJ1-1,TRBV7-6,ASSSMLGAGGVEAF
TRBJ2-1,TRBV28,ASSPFGTSYNEQF
TRBJ2-5,TRBV29-1,SVVSRVVAGVETQY
TRBJ2-3,TRBV6-1,ASSEGAGPSTDTQY
TRBJ2-7,TRBV6-5,ASSYSPSGVAYEQY